This T cell receptor beta chain came from a study of blood T cell repertoires in COVID-19. For the study at large: Acute and convalescent COVID-19 specimens originated in the United States, Italy and Spain. PBMCs, B-cell-depleted T cells, or T cells provided the cDNA or gDNA that made up the material.

The data were produced by immunoSEQ multiplex PCR, yet TCRdb's version contains in-frame clones alone and is incomplete. The sample includes roughly 80,000 clones, 80% to 95% of them seen just once. V trimming: 1 base; J trimming: 7 bases; junction bases outside the gene matches: 3. Germline CDR1 is LGHDT and CDR2 is YNNKEL (reference sequence). The CDR3 is 15 amino acids. This clone showed up just once. Other DNA sequences in the sample encode the same CDR3. Seattle's enrolled individuals joined amid active infection and were then monitored longitudinally. The origin of this receptor is a man aged 45-65 years with COVID-19, enrolled during active disease. The sequencing sample was made of peripheral blood. This chain links TRBV3-1 (or the pseudogene TRBV3-2) with TRBJ2-1; TRBD2 matches at 11 bases. CDR3: CASSQGLAGGNEQFF. In nucleotides, the CDR3 is TGTGCCAGCAGCCAAGGGCTAGCGGGAGGTAATGAGCAGTTCTTC.